The rows below give T cell receptor beta chains drawn from one sample of a study of cytomegalovirus exposure and HLA in healthy donors. TCRdb's copy holds only in-frame clones and misses some; the assay was immunoSEQ multiplex PCR. The sample yields about 140,000 clones, about 10% seen once. The source material was PBMCs. These receptor sequences come from a man aged 50 or older in good health and CMV-seronegative. The conserved cysteine and the conserved F or W are not part of the CDR3 here. Each record gives: J gene, V gene, clone size, CDR3 protein. Not every row has a clone size; where given, it reads once, few, many or a size class.

j_gene: TRBJ2-3; v_gene: TRBV6-4; abundance: few; CDR3aa: ASSDSFGGSTDTQY
j_gene: NA; v_gene: TRBV7-3; abundance: NA; CDR3aa: ASSSGSASSYEQY
j_gene: TRBJ1-2; v_gene: TRBV5-6; abundance: few; CDR3aa: ASSSMSGQWYGYT
j_gene: TRBJ2-3; v_gene: TRBV30; abundance: NA; CDR3aa: AWTQGGSSTDTQY
j_gene: TRBJ1-1; v_gene: TRBV7-3; abundance: NA; CDR3aa: ASSLIPRVTEAF
j_gene: TRBJ1-5; v_gene: TRBV30; abundance: few; CDR3aa: AWSADRRGLGNIQPQH
j_gene: TRBJ1-6; v_gene: TRBV6-1; abundance: few; CDR3aa: ATGGGRTNSPLH
j_gene: TRBJ1-1; v_gene: TRBV7-3; abundance: NA; CDR3aa: ASSLGGENTEAF
j_gene: TRBJ2-5; v_gene: TRBV2; abundance: NA; CDR3aa: ASSADRSQETQY
j_gene: TRBJ2-7; v_gene: TRBV5-4; abundance: NA; CDR3aa: ASSRDIRGYEQY
j_gene: TRBJ1-2; v_gene: TRBV9; abundance: few; CDR3aa: ASSEDSNYGYT
j_gene: TRBJ2-3; v_gene: TRBV5-1; abundance: NA; CDR3aa: ASSLADTQY
j_gene: TRBJ2-7; v_gene: TRBV9; abundance: few; CDR3aa: ASSVRGVGYEQY
j_gene: TRBJ1-2; v_gene: TRBV27; abundance: NA; CDR3aa: ASRTYPKEYT
j_gene: TRBJ1-2; v_gene: TRBV18; abundance: few; CDR3aa: ASSPGTGAGYT
j_gene: TRBJ1-1; v_gene: TRBV9; abundance: NA; CDR3aa: ASSVEGTGHTEAF
j_gene: TRBJ2-7; v_gene: TRBV30; abundance: NA; CDR3aa: AWDRDRVSYEQY
j_gene: TRBJ1-2; v_gene: TRBV9; abundance: NA; CDR3aa: ASSLGQGRYGYT
j_gene: TRBJ1-5; v_gene: TRBV30; abundance: few; CDR3aa: AWSVEGSQPQH
j_gene: TRBJ1-4; v_gene: TRBV7-9; abundance: few; CDR3aa: ASSLVPPSGEKLF
j_gene: TRBJ2-3; v_gene: TRBV6-4; abundance: NA; CDR3aa: ASSGTSGGAEDTQY
j_gene: TRBJ2-2; v_gene: TRBV30; abundance: few; CDR3aa: AWSGQGIGELF
j_gene: TRBJ1-5; v_gene: TRBV28; abundance: NA; CDR3aa: ASTLGGSNQPQH